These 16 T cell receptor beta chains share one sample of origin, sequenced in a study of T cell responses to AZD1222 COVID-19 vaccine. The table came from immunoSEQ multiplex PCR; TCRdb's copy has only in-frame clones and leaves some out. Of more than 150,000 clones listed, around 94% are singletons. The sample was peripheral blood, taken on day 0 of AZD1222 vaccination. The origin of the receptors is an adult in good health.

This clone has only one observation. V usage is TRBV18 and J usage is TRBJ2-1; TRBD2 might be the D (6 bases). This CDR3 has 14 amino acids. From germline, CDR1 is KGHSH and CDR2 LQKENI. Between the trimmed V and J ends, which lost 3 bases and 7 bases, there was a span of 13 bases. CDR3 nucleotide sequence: TGTGCCAGCTCACCCCTGGGACTTACAAATGAGCAGTTCTTC. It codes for CASSPLGLTNEQFF.

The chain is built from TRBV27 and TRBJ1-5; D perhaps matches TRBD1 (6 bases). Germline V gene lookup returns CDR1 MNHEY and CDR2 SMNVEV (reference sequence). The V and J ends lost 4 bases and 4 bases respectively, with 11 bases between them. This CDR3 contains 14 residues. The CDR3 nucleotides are TGTGCCAGCAGTTCCCAGGGGAGGAATCAGCCCCAGCATTTT. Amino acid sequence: CASSSQGRNQPQHF.

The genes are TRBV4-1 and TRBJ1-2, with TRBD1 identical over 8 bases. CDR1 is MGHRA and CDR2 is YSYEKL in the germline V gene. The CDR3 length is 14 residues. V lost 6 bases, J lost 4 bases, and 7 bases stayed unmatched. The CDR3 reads CASREGQGTYGYTF. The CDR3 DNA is TGCGCCAGCAGAGAAGGACAGGGAACCTATGGCTACACCTTC.

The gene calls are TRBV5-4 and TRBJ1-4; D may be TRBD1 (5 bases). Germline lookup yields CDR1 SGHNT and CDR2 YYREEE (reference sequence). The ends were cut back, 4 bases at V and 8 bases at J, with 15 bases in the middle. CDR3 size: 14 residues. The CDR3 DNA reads TGTGCCAGCAGCAATATAGGGGATTCAGAAAAACTGTTTTTT. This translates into CASSNIGDSEKLFF.

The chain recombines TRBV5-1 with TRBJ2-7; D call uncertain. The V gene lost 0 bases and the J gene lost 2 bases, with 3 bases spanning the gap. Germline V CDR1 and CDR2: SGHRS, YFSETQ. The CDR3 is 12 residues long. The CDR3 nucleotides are TGCGCCAGCAGCTTGGGGGCCTACGAGCAGTACTTC. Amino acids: CASSLGAYEQYF.

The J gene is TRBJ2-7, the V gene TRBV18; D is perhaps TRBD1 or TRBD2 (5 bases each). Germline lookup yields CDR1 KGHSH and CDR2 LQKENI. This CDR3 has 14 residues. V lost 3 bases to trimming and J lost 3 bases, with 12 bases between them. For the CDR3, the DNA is TGTGCCAGCTCACCTTGGGACGGAGTCTACGAGCAGTACTTC. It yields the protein CASSPWDGVYEQYF.

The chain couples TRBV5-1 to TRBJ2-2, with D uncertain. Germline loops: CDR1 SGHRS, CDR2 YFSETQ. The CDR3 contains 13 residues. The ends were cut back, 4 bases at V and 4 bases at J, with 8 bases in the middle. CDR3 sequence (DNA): TGCGCCAGCAGCCTGGACGGCACCGGGGAGCTGTTTTTT. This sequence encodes CASSLDGTGELFF.

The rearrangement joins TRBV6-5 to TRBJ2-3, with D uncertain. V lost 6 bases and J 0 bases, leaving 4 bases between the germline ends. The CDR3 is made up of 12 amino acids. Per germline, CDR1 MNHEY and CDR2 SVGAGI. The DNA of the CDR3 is TGTGCCAGCAGGGGGAGCACAGATACGCAGTATTTT. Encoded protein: CASRGSTDTQYF.

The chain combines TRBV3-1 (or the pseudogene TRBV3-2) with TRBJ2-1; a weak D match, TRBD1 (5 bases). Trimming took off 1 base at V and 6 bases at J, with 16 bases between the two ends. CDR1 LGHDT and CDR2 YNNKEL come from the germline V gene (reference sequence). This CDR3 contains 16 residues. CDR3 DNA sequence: TGTGCCAGCAGCCAAGGCCCCGGACACTGGGCCAATGAGCAGTTCTTC. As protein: CASSQGPGHWANEQFF.

The CDR3 DNA follows: TGTGCCAGCAGCTTAGTTGTTAGGGAACGGAATGGCTACACCTTC. It specifies CASSLVVRERNGYTF. The chain recombines TRBV7-8 with TRBJ1-2; unclear D gene. V gave up 1 base and J gave up 6 bases, with 15 bases separating them. Germline V gene sequence: CDR1 SGHVS, CDR2 FQNEAQ. This CDR3 spans 15 amino acids.

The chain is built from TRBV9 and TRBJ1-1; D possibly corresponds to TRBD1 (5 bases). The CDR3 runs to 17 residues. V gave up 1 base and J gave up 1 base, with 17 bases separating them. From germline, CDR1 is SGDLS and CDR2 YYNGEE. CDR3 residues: CASSVPRQSPGNTEAFF. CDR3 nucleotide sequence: TGTGCCAGCAGCGTACCTCGACAGTCCCCTGGGAACACTGAAGCTTTCTTT.

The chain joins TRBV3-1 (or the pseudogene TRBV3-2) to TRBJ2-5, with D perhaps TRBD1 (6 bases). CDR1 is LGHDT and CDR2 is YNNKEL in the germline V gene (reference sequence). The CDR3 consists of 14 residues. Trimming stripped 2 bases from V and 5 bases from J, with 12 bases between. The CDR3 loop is CASSQSGDRETQYF. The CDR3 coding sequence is TGTGCCAGCAGCCAATCCGGTGACAGGGAGACCCAGTACTTC.

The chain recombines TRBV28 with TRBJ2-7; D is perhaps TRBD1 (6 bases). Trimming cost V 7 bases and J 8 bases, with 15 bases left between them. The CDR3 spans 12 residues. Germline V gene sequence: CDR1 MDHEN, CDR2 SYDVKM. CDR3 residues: CASTTTGLQQYF. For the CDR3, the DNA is TGTGCCAGCACAACGACAGGTCTACAGCAGTACTTC.

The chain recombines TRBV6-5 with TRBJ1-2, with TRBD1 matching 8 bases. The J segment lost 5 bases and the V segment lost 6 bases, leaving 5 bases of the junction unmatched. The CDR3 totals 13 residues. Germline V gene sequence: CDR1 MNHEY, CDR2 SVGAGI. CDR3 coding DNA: TGTGCCAGCAGAAAAAGGACAGGGTATGGCTACACCTTC. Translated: CASRKRTGYGYTF.

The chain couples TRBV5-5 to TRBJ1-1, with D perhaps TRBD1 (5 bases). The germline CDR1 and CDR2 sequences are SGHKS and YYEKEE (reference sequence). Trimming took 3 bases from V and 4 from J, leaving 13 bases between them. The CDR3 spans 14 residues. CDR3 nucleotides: TGTGCCAGCAGCTCGGGGGGGACCGGCACTGAAGCTTTCTTT. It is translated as CASSSGGTGTEAFF.

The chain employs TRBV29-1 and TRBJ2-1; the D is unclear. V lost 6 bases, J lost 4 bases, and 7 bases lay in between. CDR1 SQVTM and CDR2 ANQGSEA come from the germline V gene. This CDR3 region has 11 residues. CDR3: CSVRSYNEQFF. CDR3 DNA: TGCAGCGTCAGATCTTACAATGAGCAGTTCTTC.